This TCR beta chain emerged from a study of cytomegalovirus exposure and HLA in healthy donors. Broader study findings: There were around 160 TCR beta chains listed as cytomegalovirus-associated.

As for this clone: Its antigen is currently unknown.

Repertoires were generated with immunoSEQ multiplex PCR, while TCRdb's copy carries only in-frame clones and drops some. The data contain 150,000 to 200,000 clones, just under 90% of them singletons. This CDR3 region has 15 residues. V gave up 5 bases and J gave up 0 bases; unmatched junction bases: 7. Germline V gene sequence: CDR1 MNHEY, CDR2 SVGAGI. The V gene is TRBV6-5, the J gene TRBJ2-7; the match to TRBD1 covers 7 bases. The material sequenced was PBMCs. The receptor's source is a man aged 18-30 years in good health and CMV-seropositive. In DNA form, the CDR3 reads TGTGCCAGCAGTAATAACAGGGGAGTCTCCTACGAGCAGTACTTC. Translated, it gives CASSNNRGVSYEQYF.